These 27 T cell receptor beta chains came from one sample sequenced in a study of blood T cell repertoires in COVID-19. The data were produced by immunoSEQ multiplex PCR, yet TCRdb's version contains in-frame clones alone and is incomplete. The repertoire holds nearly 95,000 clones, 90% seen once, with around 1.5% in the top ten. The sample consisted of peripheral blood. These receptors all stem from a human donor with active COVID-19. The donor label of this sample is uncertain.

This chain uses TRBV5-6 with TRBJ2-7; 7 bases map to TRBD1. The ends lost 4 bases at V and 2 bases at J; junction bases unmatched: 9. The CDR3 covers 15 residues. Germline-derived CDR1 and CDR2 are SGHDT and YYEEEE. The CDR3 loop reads CASSPQGEFPYEQYF. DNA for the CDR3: TGTGCCAGCAGCCCGCAGGGGGAATTCCCCTACGAGCAGTACTTC.

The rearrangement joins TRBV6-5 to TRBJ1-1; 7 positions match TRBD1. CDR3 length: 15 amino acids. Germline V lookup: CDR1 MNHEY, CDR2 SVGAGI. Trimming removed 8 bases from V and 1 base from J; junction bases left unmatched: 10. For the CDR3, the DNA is TGTGCCAGCGCAAGTCCGGGACAGACGAACACTGAAGCTTTCTTT. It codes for CASASPGQTNTEAFF.

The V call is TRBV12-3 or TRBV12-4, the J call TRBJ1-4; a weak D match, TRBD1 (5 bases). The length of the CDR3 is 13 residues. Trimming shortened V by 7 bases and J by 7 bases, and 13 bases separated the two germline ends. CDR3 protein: CASTRVWGEKLFF. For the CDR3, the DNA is TGTGCCAGCACCAGGGTATGGGGTGAAAAACTGTTTTTT.

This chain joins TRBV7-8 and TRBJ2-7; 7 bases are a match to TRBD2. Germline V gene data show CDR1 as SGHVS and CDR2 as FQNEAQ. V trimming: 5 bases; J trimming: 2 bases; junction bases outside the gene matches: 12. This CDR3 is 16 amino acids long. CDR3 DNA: TGTGCCAGCAGCCGAGGCGGGGAGGGGTTTCCCTACGAGCAGTACTTC. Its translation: CASSRGGEGFPYEQYF.

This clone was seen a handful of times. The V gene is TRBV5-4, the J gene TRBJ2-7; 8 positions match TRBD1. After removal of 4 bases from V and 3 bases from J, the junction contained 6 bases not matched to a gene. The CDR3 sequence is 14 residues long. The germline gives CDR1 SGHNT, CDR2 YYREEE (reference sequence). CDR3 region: CASSPGQELYEQYF. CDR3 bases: TGTGCCAGCAGCCCGGGACAGGAGCTCTACGAGCAGTACTTC.

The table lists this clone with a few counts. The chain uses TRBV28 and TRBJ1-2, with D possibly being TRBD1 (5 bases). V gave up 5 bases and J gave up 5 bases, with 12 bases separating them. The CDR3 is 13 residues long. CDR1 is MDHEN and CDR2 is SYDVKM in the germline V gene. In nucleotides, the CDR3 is TGTGCCAGCAGTAAGGGGATAAATTATGGCTACACCTTC. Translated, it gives CASSKGINYGYTF.

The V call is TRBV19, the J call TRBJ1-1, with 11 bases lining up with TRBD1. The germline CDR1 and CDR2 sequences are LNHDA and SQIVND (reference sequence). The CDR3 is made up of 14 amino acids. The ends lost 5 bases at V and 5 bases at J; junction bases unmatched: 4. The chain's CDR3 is CASSAGTGGTEAFF. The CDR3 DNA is TGTGCCAGTAGTGCCGGGACAGGGGGTACTGAAGCTTTCTTT.

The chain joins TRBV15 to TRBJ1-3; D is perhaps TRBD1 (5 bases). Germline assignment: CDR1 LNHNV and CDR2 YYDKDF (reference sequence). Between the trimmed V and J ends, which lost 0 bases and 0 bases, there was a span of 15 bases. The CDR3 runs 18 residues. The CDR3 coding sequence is TGTGCCACCAGCAGAGAAGGAGGGGCGTTCGTCTCTGGAAACACCATATATTTT. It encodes CATSREGGAFVSGNTIYF.

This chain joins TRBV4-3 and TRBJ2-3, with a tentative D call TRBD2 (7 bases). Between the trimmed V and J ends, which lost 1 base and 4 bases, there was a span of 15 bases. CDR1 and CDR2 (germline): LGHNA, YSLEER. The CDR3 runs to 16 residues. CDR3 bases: TGCGCCAGCAGCCAAGGGGTTCGCGGGGGCCCAGATACGCAGTATTTT. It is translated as CASSQGVRGGPDTQYF.

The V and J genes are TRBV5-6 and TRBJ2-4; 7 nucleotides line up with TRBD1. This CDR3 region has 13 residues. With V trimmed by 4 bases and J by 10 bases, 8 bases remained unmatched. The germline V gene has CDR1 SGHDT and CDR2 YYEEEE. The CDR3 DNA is TGTGCCAGCAGCACCTCGGGACAGAAGATTCAGTACTTC. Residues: CASSTSGQKIQYF.

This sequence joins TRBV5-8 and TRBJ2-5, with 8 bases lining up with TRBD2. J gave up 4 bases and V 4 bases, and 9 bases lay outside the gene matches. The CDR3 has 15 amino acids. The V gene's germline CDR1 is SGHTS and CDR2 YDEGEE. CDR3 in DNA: TGTGCCAGCAGCGTTACAGGGACTAGAAGAGAGACCCAGTACTTC. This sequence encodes CASSVTGTRRETQYF.

The CDR3 here is CASTTGRGQGAYEQYF. The CDR3 DNA reads TGTGCCAGCACGACGGGAAGGGGACAGGGGGCCTACGAGCAGTACTTC. The chain joins TRBV2 to TRBJ2-7; the match to TRBD1 covers 11 bases. The CDR3 totals 16 residues. V shed 7 bases, J shed 2 bases, and the junction held 10 bases outside the gene matches. Germline values: CDR1 SNHLY, CDR2 FYNNEI.

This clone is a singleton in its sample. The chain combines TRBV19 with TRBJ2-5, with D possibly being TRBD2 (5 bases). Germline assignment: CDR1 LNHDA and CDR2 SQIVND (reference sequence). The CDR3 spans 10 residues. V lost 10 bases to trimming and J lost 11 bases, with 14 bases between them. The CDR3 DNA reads TGTGCCATATTTAGCGAGGAACAGTACTTC. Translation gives CAIFSEEQYF.

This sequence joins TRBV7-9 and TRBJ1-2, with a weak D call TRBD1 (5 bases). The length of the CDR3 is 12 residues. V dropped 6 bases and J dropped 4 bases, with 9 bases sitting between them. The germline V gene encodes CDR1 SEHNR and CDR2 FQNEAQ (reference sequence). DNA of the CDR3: TGTGCCAGCAGTAAAGACAGCTATGGCTACACCTTC. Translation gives CASSKDSYGYTF.

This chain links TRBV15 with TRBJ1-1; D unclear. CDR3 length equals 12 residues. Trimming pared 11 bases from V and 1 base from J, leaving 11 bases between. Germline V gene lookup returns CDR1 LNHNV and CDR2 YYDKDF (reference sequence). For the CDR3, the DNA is TGTGCCGTTGGGCAAGAGAACACTGAAGCTTTCTTT. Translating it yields CAVGQENTEAFF. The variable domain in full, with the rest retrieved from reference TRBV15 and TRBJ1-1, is DAMVIQNPRYQVTQFGKPVTLSCSQTLNHNVMYWYQQKSSQAPKLLFHYYDKDFNNEADTPDNFQSRRPNTSFCFLDIRSPGLGDTAMYLCAVGQENTEAFFGQGTRLTVV.

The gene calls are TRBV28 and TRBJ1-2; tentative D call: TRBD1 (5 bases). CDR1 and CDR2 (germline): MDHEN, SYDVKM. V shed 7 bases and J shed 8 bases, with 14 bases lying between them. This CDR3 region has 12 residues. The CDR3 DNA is TGTGCCAGCATAGGGCAGGGTTGGGGCTACACCTTC. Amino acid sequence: CASIGQGWGYTF.

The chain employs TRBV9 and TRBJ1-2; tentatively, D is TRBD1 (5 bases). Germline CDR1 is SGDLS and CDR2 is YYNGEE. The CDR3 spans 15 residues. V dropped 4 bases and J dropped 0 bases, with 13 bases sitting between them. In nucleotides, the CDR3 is TGTGCCAGCAGCCCCCGACAGAGCACTAACTATGGCTACACCTTC. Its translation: CASSPRQSTNYGYTF.

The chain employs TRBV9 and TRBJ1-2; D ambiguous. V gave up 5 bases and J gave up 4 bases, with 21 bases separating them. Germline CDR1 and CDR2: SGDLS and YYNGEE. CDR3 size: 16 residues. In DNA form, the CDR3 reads TGTGCCAGCAGAAGAACCAGCGGGCTAATGACCTATGGCTACACCTTC. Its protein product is CASRRTSGLMTYGYTF.

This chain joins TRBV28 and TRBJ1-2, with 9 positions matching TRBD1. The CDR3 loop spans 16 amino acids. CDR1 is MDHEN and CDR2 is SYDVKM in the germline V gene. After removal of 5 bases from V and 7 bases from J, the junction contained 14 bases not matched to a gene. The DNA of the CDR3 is TGTGCCAGCAGTCGGACAGGGGTCCAGGTAGTACTTGGCTACACCTTC. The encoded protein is CASSRTGVQVVLGYTF.

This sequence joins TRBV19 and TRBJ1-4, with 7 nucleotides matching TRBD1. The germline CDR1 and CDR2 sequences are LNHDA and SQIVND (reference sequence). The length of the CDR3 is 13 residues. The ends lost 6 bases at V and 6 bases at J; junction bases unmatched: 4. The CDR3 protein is CASSADRDEKLFF. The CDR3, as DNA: TGTGCCAGTAGCGCCGACAGGGATGAAAAACTGTTTTTT.

The CDR3 sequence: CASSPQGRAFF. In DNA form, the CDR3 reads TGTGCCAGCAGCCCACAGGGGCGAGCTTTCTTT. The V gene is TRBV12-3 or TRBV12-4, the J gene TRBJ1-1; TRBD1 matches at 7 bases. This CDR3 is 11 amino acids long. Trimming cost V 6 bases and J 10 bases; bases outside gene matches: 5.

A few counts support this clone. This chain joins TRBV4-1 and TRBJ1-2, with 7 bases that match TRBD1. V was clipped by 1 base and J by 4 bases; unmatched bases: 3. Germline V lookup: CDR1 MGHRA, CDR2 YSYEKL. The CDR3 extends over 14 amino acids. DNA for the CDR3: TGCGCCAGCAGCCAAGGCAGGACAGGCTATGGCTACACCTTC. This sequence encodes CASSQGRTGYGYTF.

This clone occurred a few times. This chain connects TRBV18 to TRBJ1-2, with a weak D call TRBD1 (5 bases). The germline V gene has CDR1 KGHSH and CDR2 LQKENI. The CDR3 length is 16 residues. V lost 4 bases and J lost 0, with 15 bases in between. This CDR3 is CASSQVQDIPNYGYTF. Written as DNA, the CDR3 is TGTGCCAGCTCACAGGTTCAGGACATCCCTAACTATGGCTACACCTTC.

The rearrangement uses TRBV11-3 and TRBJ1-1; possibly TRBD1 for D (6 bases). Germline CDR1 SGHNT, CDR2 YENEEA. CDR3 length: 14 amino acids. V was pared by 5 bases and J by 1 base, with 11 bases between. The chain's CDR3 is CASSPGTQNTEAFF. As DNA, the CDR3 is TGTGCCAGCAGCCCCGGGACACAGAACACTGAAGCTTTCTTT.

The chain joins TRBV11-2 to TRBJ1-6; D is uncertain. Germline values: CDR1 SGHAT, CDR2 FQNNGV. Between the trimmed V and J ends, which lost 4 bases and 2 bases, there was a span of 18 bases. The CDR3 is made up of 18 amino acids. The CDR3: CASSSGSSWLPYNSPLHF. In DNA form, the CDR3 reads TGTGCCAGCAGCTCAGGCTCCTCCTGGTTACCCTATAATTCACCCCTCCACTTT.

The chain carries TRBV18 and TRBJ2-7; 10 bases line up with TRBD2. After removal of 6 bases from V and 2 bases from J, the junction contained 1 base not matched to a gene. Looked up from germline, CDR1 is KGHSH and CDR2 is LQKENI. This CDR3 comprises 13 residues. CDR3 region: CASSSGGTYEQYF. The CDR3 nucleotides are TGTGCCAGCTCTAGCGGGGGGACCTACGAGCAGTACTTC. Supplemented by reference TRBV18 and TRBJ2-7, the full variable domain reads NAGVMQNPRHLVRRRGQEARLRCSPMKGHSHVYWYRQLPEEGLKFMVYLQKENIIDESGMPKERFSAEFPKEGPSILRIQQVVRGDSAAYFCASSSGGTYEQYFGPGTRLTVT.

CDR3 region: CASSRRGAQSAEQFF. The CDR3 DNA is TGTGCCAGCAGCCGGCGGGGGGCTCAGAGCGCGGAGCAGTTCTTC. The V and J genes are TRBV7-9 and TRBJ2-1; TRBD2 matches at 8 bases. The ends lost 5 bases at V and 10 bases at J; junction bases unmatched: 13. CDR3 length: 15 amino acids. CDR1 is SEHNR, CDR2 FQNEAQ, per germline (reference sequence).